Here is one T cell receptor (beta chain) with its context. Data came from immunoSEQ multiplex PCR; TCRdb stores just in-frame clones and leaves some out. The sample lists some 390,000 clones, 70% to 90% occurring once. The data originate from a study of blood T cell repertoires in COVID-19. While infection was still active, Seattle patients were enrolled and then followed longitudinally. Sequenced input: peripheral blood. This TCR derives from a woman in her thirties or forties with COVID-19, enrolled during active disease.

The CDR3: CASSPSRDRSYEQYF. CDR3 nucleotides: TGTGCCAGCAGCCCCAGCCGGGACAGATCCTACGAGCAGTACTTC. V is TRBV5-4 and J is TRBJ2-7, with 7 bases identical to TRBD1. This CDR3 has 15 residues. The germline gives CDR1 SGHNT, CDR2 YYREEE (reference sequence). V shed 4 bases, J shed 1 base, and the junction held 8 bases outside the gene matches. The whole variable domain, filled in from reference TRBV5-4 and TRBJ2-7, reads ETGVTQSPTHLIKTRGQQVTLRCSSQSGHNTVSWYQQALGQGPQFIFQYYREEENGRGNFPPRFSGLQFPNYSSELNVNALELDDSALYLCASSPSRDRSYEQYFGPGTRLTVT.